The 16 T cell receptor beta chains in this list originate from one sample, sequenced in a study of lymphopenia after photon versus proton radiotherapy. Assay: immunoSEQ multiplex PCR; the TCRdb copy retains only in-frame clones and omits some. This table has 20,000 to 25,000 clones, nearly 95% appearing once. The sequencing here drew on peripheral blood, taken from a patient treated with proton-based radiotherapy. These receptors were obtained from a woman aged 70-85 years with pancreatic cancer. Some clones in this sample may be carry-over from other donors' samples.

This chain connects TRBV13 to TRBJ2-7, with D possibly being TRBD1 or TRBD2 (5 bases each). Per germline, CDR1 PRHDT and CDR2 FYEKMQ (reference sequence). This CDR3 is 14 amino acids long. Trimming shortened V by 6 bases and J by 4 bases, and 16 bases separated the two germline ends. Written as DNA, the CDR3 is TGTGCCAGCAGGTTCCCCGGGACGCTTTACGAGCAGTACTTC. It translates to CASRFPGTLYEQYF.

This clone was seen once. This rearrangement joins TRBV7-6 to TRBJ2-2, with TRBD2 matching over 10 bases. The CDR3 is 16 amino acids. V lost 5 bases and J lost 4; bases outside the gene matches: 7. Germline loops: CDR1 SGHVS, CDR2 FNYEAQ. CDR3 coding DNA: TGTGCCAGCAGCCCCTTAGCGGGAGGTGGCACCGGGGAGCTGTTTTTT. As protein: CASSPLAGGGTGELFF.

The rearrangement links TRBV6-5 to TRBJ1-1, with D perhaps TRBD1 (5 bases). Germline-derived CDR1 and CDR2 are MNHEY and SVGAGI. The CDR3 contains 15 residues. Trimming left V 6 bases short and J 7 bases short, with 21 bases between. In DNA form, the CDR3 reads TGTGCCAGCAGCCTGGGACGGACGATTTCTTTTGAAGCTTTCTTT. Translation: CASSLGRTISFEAFF.

The chain uses TRBV29-1 and TRBJ2-2; 7 positions match TRBD2. The CDR3 contains 15 residues. Trimming removed 4 bases from V and 0 bases from J; junction bases left unmatched: 5. Germline V gene data show CDR1 as SQVTM and CDR2 as ANQGSEA. CDR3 in DNA: TGCAGCGTTGGGCGGGAGTTCGCGAACACCGGGGAGCTGTTTTTT. It yields the protein CSVGREFANTGELFF.

The rearrangement joins TRBV29-1 to TRBJ1-2; TRBD1 is a possible D gene (5 bases). The germline V gene encodes CDR1 SQVTM and CDR2 ANQGSEA. The CDR3 contains 12 residues. With 4 bases removed from V and 4 bases from J, the gap between germline ends came to 10 bases. CDR3 residues: CSVVRDGYGYTF. In DNA, the CDR3 is TGCAGCGTTGTTAGGGACGGCTATGGCTACACCTTC.

V usage is TRBV10-3 and J usage is TRBJ2-3, with 13 bases lining up with TRBD2. CDR3 length equals 15 residues. Per germline, CDR1 ENHRY and CDR2 SYGVKD. The V and J ends lost 2 bases and 4 bases, in that order; junction bases with no gene match: 0. CDR3 in amino acids: CAISEGLAGADTQYF. The CDR3 DNA sequence: TGTGCCATCAGTGAGGGACTAGCGGGAGCAGATACGCAGTATTTT.

The CDR3 region is CAWRPGEDEKLFF. CDR3 nucleotides: TGTGCCTGGAGACCCGGGGAAGATGAAAAACTGTTTTTT. The chain joins TRBV30 to TRBJ1-4; no reliable D call. V was clipped by 3 bases and J by 6 bases, with 11 bases between them. CDR1 is GTSNPN and CDR2 is SVGIG in the germline V gene (reference sequence). The CDR3 totals 13 residues.

This chain links TRBV4-2 with TRBJ2-6; tentative D call: TRBD2 (5 bases). Per germline, CDR1 LGHNA and CDR2 YNFKEQ. The CDR3 is 16 residues long. V lost 0 bases and J 3 bases, leaving 9 bases between the germline ends. This CDR3 is CASSQDGGGGANVLTF. CDR3 bases: TGTGCCAGCAGCCAAGATGGAGGTGGTGGGGCCAACGTCCTGACTTTC.

The rearrangement links TRBV6-5 to TRBJ2-2, with TRBD2 matching over 7 bases. The CDR3 consists of 15 residues. J was trimmed by 0 bases and V by 8 bases; bases with no gene match: 6. The germline V gene encodes CDR1 MNHEY and CDR2 SVGAGI. CDR3 sequence (DNA): TGTGCCAGCGGACCCCTAGCGGCGAACACCGGGGAGCTGTTTTTT. This sequence encodes CASGPLAANTGELFF.

The table lists this clone with a few counts. This chain links TRBV29-1 with TRBJ2-1, with 11 bases matching TRBD2. Germline loops: CDR1 SQVTM, CDR2 ANQGSEA. The CDR3 loop spans 15 amino acids. The V gene end was trimmed by 2 bases and the J gene end by 4 bases; junction bases not matched to a gene: 4. In DNA form, the CDR3 reads TGCAGCGTTGAAAGCGGGACTAGCGGTTACAATGAGCAGTTCTTC. This gives the protein CSVESGTSGYNEQFF.

Remarks on this clone: A read error may produce the germline difference seen at one junction end. V usage is TRBV19 and J usage is TRBJ2-3, with TRBD1 matching 7 bases. There are 16 residues in the CDR3. Germline-derived CDR1 and CDR2 are LNHDA and SQIVND (reference sequence). The DNA of the CDR3 is TGTGCCAGTAGGAAAGTTGGGACAGAAGCCACAGATACGAAGTATTTT. This encodes CASRKVGTEATDTKYF.

The V and J genes are TRBV28 and TRBJ2-1; TRBD2 matches 7 bases. The J segment lost 0 bases and the V segment lost 10 bases, leaving 6 bases of the junction unmatched. CDR3 length: 14 residues. The V gene's germline CDR1 is MDHEN and CDR2 SYDVKM. The CDR3 DNA is TGTGCCACATATTCTAGCGGCTCCTACAATGAGCAGTTCTTC. It codes for CATYSSGSYNEQFF.

The chain recombines TRBV5-4 with TRBJ2-2; TRBD1 might be the D (5 bases). Germline values: CDR1 SGHNT, CDR2 YYREEE (reference sequence). Trimming shortened V by 4 bases and J by 5 bases, and 15 bases separated the two germline ends. The CDR3 has 15 residues. This CDR3 reads CASSPSAGITGELFF. The CDR3 region has the DNA TGTGCCAGCAGCCCCTCGGCAGGGATTACCGGGGAGCTGTTTTTT.

This chain connects TRBV7-3 to TRBJ2-3; 7 positions match TRBD2. This CDR3 is built from 18 residues. The junction had 13 bases not matched to a gene; V was cut back by 0 bases and J by 4 bases. Germline CDR1 and CDR2: SGHTA and FQGTGA. The CDR3 loop reads CASSLTSGLAELSDTQYF. The CDR3 bases are TGTGCCAGCAGCTTAACTTCGGGGCTAGCGGAGCTCTCAGATACGCAGTATTTT.

The chain couples TRBV7-6 to TRBJ2-1, with a weak D call TRBD1 (6 bases). V was cut by 5 bases and J by 7 bases, with 9 bases left in between. CDR1 and CDR2 (germline): SGHVS, FNYEAQ. The CDR3 sequence is 12 residues long. CDR3 in amino acids: CASSLRGNEQFF. The CDR3 nucleotides read TGTGCCAGCAGCCTCAGGGGAAATGAGCAGTTCTTC.

V usage is TRBV30 and J usage is TRBJ2-4, with no clear D. CDR1 is GTSNPN, CDR2 SVGIG, per germline (reference sequence). The CDR3 has 19 residues. V lost 1 base and J 0 bases, leaving 22 bases between the germline ends. CDR3: CAWSGSLDSPDIAKNIQYF. CDR3 nucleotide sequence: TGTGCCTGGAGTGGGTCGCTAGATTCCCCAGACATAGCCAAAAACATTCAGTACTTC.